The next 30 T cell receptor beta chains were all read from a single sample in a study of T cells after yellow fever vaccination. TCRdb processed the 5' RACE reads anew with MiXCR; each CDR3 protein has one entry. The data contain 150,000 to 200,000 distinct CDR3 sequences, 5.5% to 7.5% of them singletons. Sequences were derived from CD4+ T cells sorted from PBMCs, sampled around 5 days after the first yellow fever vaccination. The receptors stem from a man between 18 and 35 years old who received the YFV17D yellow fever vaccine.

V and J are TRBV4-3 and TRBJ2-2; tentative D call: TRBD2 (5 bases). CDR3 size: 16 residues. The germline V gene has CDR1 LGHNA and CDR2 YSLEER. The ends were cut back, 0 bases at V and 9 bases at J, with 17 bases in the middle. CDR3 nucleotide sequence: TGCGCCAGCAGCCAAGACCTCCACGGCGGGCGCCGGGAGCTGTTTTTT. This encodes CASSQDLHGGRRELFF.

The table lists this clonotype with many counts. The chain carries TRBV12-3 or TRBV12-4 and TRBJ2-2; 7 bases are shared with TRBD2. The CDR3 loop spans 15 amino acids. V was pared by 8 bases and J by 7 bases, with 13 bases of the junction left unmatched. CDR3 DNA: TGTGCCAGCCGAAATAGGGAGGGCGCTGGCGGGGAGCTGTTTTTT. Translation: CASRNREGAGGELFF.

Ten or more counts support this clonotype. The chain recombines TRBV11-2 with TRBJ2-5; possibly TRBD1 for D (6 bases). Trimming removed 0 bases at V and 6 bases at J, with 26 bases between. The CDR3 runs 19 residues. CDR1 is SGHAT, CDR2 FQNNGV, per germline. CDR3 DNA sequence: TGTGCCAGCAGCTTAGATCTCGCCCCGGGACAAAGGGAAAGGAAGACCCAGTACTTC. It translates to CASSLDLAPGQRERKTQYF.

This clonotype was detected many times. V and J are TRBV5-5 and TRBJ2-1; 7 nucleotides agree with TRBD2. Germline values: CDR1 SGHKS, CDR2 YYEKEE (reference sequence). V lost 7 bases and J lost 6; bases outside the gene matches: 10. The CDR3 extends over 14 amino acids. The DNA of the CDR3 is TGTGCCAGCCGGACTAGTCCCCAATCCAATGAGCAGTTCTTC. As protein: CASRTSPQSNEQFF.

This clonotype was counted at least ten times. CDR3 in amino acids: CASSRTSADTQYF. In DNA, the CDR3 is TGTGCCAGCAGCAGGACTAGCGCAGATACGCAGTATTTT. This chain uses TRBV6-4 with TRBJ2-3; 9 bases map to TRBD2. Germline V gives CDR1 MRHNA, CDR2 SNTAGT. This CDR3 spans 13 amino acids. V lost 6 bases and J lost 4; bases outside the gene matches: 2.

The table lists this clonotype with a few counts. This chain uses TRBV4-2 with TRBJ2-3; 8 bases map to TRBD2. V lost 0 bases and J lost 2; bases outside the gene matches: 13. Germline CDR1 and CDR2: LGHNA and YNFKEQ. The CDR3 sequence is 19 residues long. CDR3 sequence reads: CASSQEPQSTSGYTDTQYF. The DNA for the CDR3 is TGTGCCAGCAGCCAAGAGCCCCAGAGTACTAGCGGTTACACAGATACGCAGTATTTT.

This clonotype was counted at least ten times. The chain carries TRBV6-5 and TRBJ2-1; D not certain. The CDR3 loop spans 13 amino acids. Trimming stripped 3 bases from V and 15 bases from J, with 18 bases between. Per the germline V gene, CDR1 is MNHEY and CDR2 is SVGAGI. The DNA of the CDR3 is TGTGCCAGCAGTTATGGGCCTAGTATCATGTTGTTCTTC. It translates to CASSYGPSIMLFF.

This clonotype was recorded many times. The chain combines TRBV5-1 with TRBJ1-1; 11 bases agree with TRBD1. J was trimmed by 5 bases and V by 4 bases; bases with no gene match: 4. Looked up from germline, CDR1 is SGHRS and CDR2 is YFSETQ. The CDR3 is 14 residues long. The CDR3 bases are TGCGCCAGCAGCCCTGGGACAGGGGGAACTGAAGCTTTCTTT. Protein product: CASSPGTGGTEAFF.

This clonotype was observed at least ten times. The J gene is TRBJ2-2, the V gene TRBV20-1, with 8 nucleotides matching TRBD1. Germline CDR1 is DFQATT and CDR2 is SNEGSKA (reference sequence). Trimming at V came to 3 bases and at J to 4 bases, leaving 10 bases not matched to a gene. The CDR3 sequence is 16 residues long. The CDR3 protein is CSARIPGQESTGELFF. The CDR3 DNA follows: TGCAGTGCTAGGATACCGGGACAGGAATCCACCGGGGAGCTGTTTTTT.

In this sample, this clonotype turned up a few times. The gene calls are TRBV20-1 and TRBJ2-5; no clear D gene. CDR1 DFQATT and CDR2 SNEGSKA come from the germline V gene (reference sequence). The CDR3 totals 13 residues. The V end lost 7 bases, the J end lost 0 bases, and 12 bases lay between the germline ends. The CDR3 bases are TGCAGTGGTCCAGGAAAGGACCAAGAGACCCAGTACTTC. Translation: CSGPGKDQETQYF.

This clonotype was recorded at least ten times. J is TRBJ2-3 and V is TRBV18; D call uncertain. Per the germline V gene, CDR1 is KGHSH and CDR2 is LQKENI. V dropped 1 base and J dropped 5 bases, with 4 bases sitting between them. CDR3 size: 12 residues. The DNA of the CDR3 is TGTGCCAGCTCACCACGGGAAGATACGCAGTATTTT. Its translation: CASSPREDTQYF.

This clonotype was found many times. The J gene is TRBJ2-5, the V gene TRBV3-1; D not resolved. Germline CDR1 and CDR2: LGHDT and YNNKEL (reference sequence). Trimming took 2 bases from V and 0 from J, leaving 4 bases between them. The CDR3 consists of 13 residues. The CDR3 sequence: CASSQWNQETQYF. The CDR3 bases are TGTGCCAGCAGCCAATGGAACCAAGAGACCCAGTACTTC.

This clonotype has a count of ten or more. V gene TRBV7-9 combines with J gene TRBJ1-4; D might be TRBD1 (6 bases). The CDR3 extends over 14 amino acids. Germline V gives CDR1 SEHNR, CDR2 FQNEAQ (reference sequence). Trimming pared 3 bases from V and 3 bases from J, leaving 8 bases between. The DNA for the CDR3 is TGTGCCAGCAGCTTGGACAGCCCTAATGAAAAACTGTTTTTT. Encoded protein: CASSLDSPNEKLFF.

In this sample, this clonotype turned up many times. The chain employs TRBV10-3 and TRBJ2-1; the D gene is possibly TRBD2 (6 bases). With 5 bases removed from V and 8 bases from J, the gap between germline ends came to 13 bases. The CDR3 runs to 13 residues. Germline-derived CDR1 and CDR2 are ENHRY and SYGVKD. The CDR3 coding sequence is TGTGCCATCAGTATTTGGGAGGATGATGAGCAGTTCTTC. This codes for CAISIWEDDEQFF.

The CDR3 nucleotides read TGTGCCAGCTCACCACGGGCAGGGGGTGAGGAAAAACTGTTTTTT. Translation: CASSPRAGGEEKLFF. The genes are TRBV18 and TRBJ1-4; 7 bases fit TRBD1. The CDR3 runs 15 residues. V trimming: 1 base; J trimming: 8 bases; junction bases outside the gene matches: 7. Germline CDR1 is KGHSH and CDR2 is LQKENI.

This clonotype was observed many times. The chain recombines TRBV7-3 with TRBJ2-2; D is unresolved. Between the trimmed V and J ends, which lost 1 base and 0 bases, there was a span of 9 bases. CDR3 size: 16 residues. The germline gives CDR1 SGHTA, CDR2 FQGTGA. In nucleotides, the CDR3 is TGTGCCAGCAGCTTAAGTCGGATCGCGAACACCGGGGAGCTGTTTTTT. Its protein is CASSLSRIANTGELFF.

This clonotype was counted many times. This chain connects TRBV5-1 to TRBJ1-1, with D tentatively TRBD1 (6 bases). Germline-derived CDR1 and CDR2 are SGHRS and YFSETQ. The CDR3 spans 15 residues. Trimming removed 2 bases from V and 1 base from J, with 12 bases in between. The CDR3 coding sequence is TGCGCCAGCAGCTTAACAGGGAGTTGGAACACTGAAGCTTTCTTT. Amino acid sequence: CASSLTGSWNTEAFF.

At least ten counts were recorded for this clonotype. The rearrangement uses TRBV30 and TRBJ2-5, with unresolved D. Germline CDR1 and CDR2: GTSNPN and SVGIG (reference sequence). V gave up 0 bases and J gave up 3 bases, with 5 bases separating them. The CDR3 has 12 residues. The CDR3 here is CAWSVTEETQYF. The CDR3 nucleotides read TGTGCCTGGAGTGTAACCGAAGAGACCCAGTACTTC.

This clonotype was counted at least ten times. The CDR3 loop is CASSLGDSDTEAFF. CDR3 bases: TGTGCCAGCAGCTTGGGGGACAGTGACACTGAAGCTTTCTTT. V usage is TRBV5-6 and J usage is TRBJ1-1; 7 bases fit TRBD1. The germline CDR1 and CDR2 sequences are SGHDT and YYEEEE. CDR3 length: 14 amino acids. Losses at the gene ends were 0 bases for V and 3 bases for J; bases not matched to a gene: 2.

The chain joins TRBV12-3 or TRBV12-4 to TRBJ1-2; 7 nucleotides agree with TRBD1. V dropped 6 bases and J dropped 4; count of bases not matched to a gene: 8. The CDR3 has 14 amino acids. The CDR3 coding sequence is TGTGCCAGCAGACGTCAGGGGGAACCCTATGGCTACACCTTC. Amino acids: CASRRQGEPYGYTF.

This clonotype was counted many times. The rearrangement joins TRBV3-1 to TRBJ1-2, with D uncertain. The CDR3 runs 12 residues. V was trimmed by 3 bases and J by 9 bases, leaving 11 bases between them. In germline, CDR1 is LGHDT, CDR2 YNNKEL (reference sequence). The CDR3 reads CASSQATQSYTF. CDR3 bases: TGTGCCAGCAGCCAGGCCACCCAAAGCTACACCTTC.

Of note for this clonotype: Being one base from a much bigger clone, this may be a read error. The chain links TRBV3-1 to TRBJ2-1, with 8 bases identical to TRBD2. The CDR3 contains 15 residues. With V trimmed by 0 bases and J by 11 bases, 9 bases remained unmatched. Germline V lookup: CDR1 LGHDT, CDR2 YNNKEL (reference sequence). In DNA form, the CDR3 reads TGTGCCAGCAGCCAAGATGCCGGGGGGGCCCCCAAGCAGTTCTTC. As protein: CASSQDAGGAPKQFF.

This clonotype was seen at least ten times. The chain recombines TRBV29-1 with TRBJ1-5; D is uncertain. Trimming took 7 bases from V and 7 from J, leaving 14 bases between them. Germline V lookup: CDR1 SQVTM, CDR2 ANQGSEA. The CDR3 is 12 residues long. This CDR3 is CSASTGGQPQHF. CDR3 DNA sequence: TGCAGCGCTTCGACGGGCGGCCAGCCCCAGCATTTT.

To note about this clonotype: A much larger clone lies a single base off, so this may be a read error. The chain couples TRBV30 to TRBJ2-7; D may be TRBD1 (6 bases). Trimming left V 0 bases short and J 9 bases short, with 9 bases between. CDR3 length: 11 residues. Germline lookup yields CDR1 GTSNPN and CDR2 SVGIG (reference sequence). CDR3 region: CAWSVQTGQYF. The CDR3, as DNA: TGTGCCTGGAGTGTACAGACAGGGCAGTACTTC. The full variable domain, rest sourced from reference TRBV30 and TRBJ2-7, is SQTIHQWPATLVQPVGSPLSLECTVEGTSNPNLYWYRQAAGRGLQLLFYSVGIGQISSEVPQNLSASRPQDRQFILSSKKLLLSDSGFYLCAWSVQTGQYFGPGTRLTVT.

This clonotype appeared many times. The rearrangement joins TRBV27 to TRBJ2-2, with TRBD2 matching over 10 bases. V lost 6 bases and J lost 2; bases outside the gene matches: 9. Looked up from germline, CDR1 is MNHEY and CDR2 is SMNVEV (reference sequence). The CDR3 has 17 residues. Written as DNA, the CDR3 is TGTGCCAGCAGGCTAGCGGGGGTACGATTCAACACCGGGGAGCTGTTTTTT. This codes for CASRLAGVRFNTGELFF.

This clonotype was observed once. This may be a read error, as it is one base from a much larger clone. This sequence joins TRBV20-1 and TRBJ2-2, with D possibly TRBD2 on 7 matching bases. CDR1 DFQATT and CDR2 SNEGSKA come from the germline V gene (reference sequence). There are 15 residues in the CDR3. Here the CDR3 reads CSANKLRGASGELSF. The DNA for the CDR3 is TGCAGTGCTAATAAGCTTCGGGGGGCGAGCGGGGAGCTGTCTTTT.

This clonotype has a count of ten or more. V and J are TRBV7-3 and TRBJ2-5; D is possibly TRBD2 (5 bases). The V and J ends lost 2 bases and 4 bases respectively, with 14 bases between them. There are 15 residues in the CDR3. Looked up from germline, CDR1 is SGHTA and CDR2 is FQGTGA. CDR3 sequence (DNA): TGTGCCAGCAGCTTATCCCCTAGCATGGGAGAGACCCAGTACTTC. Translating it yields CASSLSPSMGETQYF.

This clonotype came up a few times. The V gene is TRBV6-1, the J gene TRBJ1-4; the D gene is possibly TRBD1 (6 bases). The V end was cut by 6 bases, the J end by 8 bases, with 19 bases between. Germline V gene data show CDR1 as MNHNS and CDR2 as SASEGT. CDR3 length: 15 amino acids. Here the CDR3 reads CASRGTGTGKEKLFF. The CDR3 DNA is TGTGCCAGCAGAGGTACAGGGACTGGGAAGGAAAAACTGTTTTTT.

This clonotype was recorded at least ten times. The chain combines TRBV10-3 with TRBJ1-1; D uncertain. Trimming pared 4 bases from V and 0 bases from J, leaving 9 bases between. The CDR3 has 14 residues. Germline V gene data show CDR1 as ENHRY and CDR2 as SYGVKD. The CDR3 coding sequence is TGTGCCATCAGTGGCTCGCTGATGAACACTGAAGCTTTCTTT. Its protein product is CAISGSLMNTEAFF.

This clonotype was counted ten times or more. The CDR3 DNA reads TGTGCCAGCAGTCCTACGGACAGGTTTTATGAAAAACTGTTTTTT. This encodes CASSPTDRFYEKLFF. The chain combines TRBV12-3 or TRBV12-4 with TRBJ1-4; 7 nucleotides align to TRBD1. This CDR3 is 15 amino acids long. The V and J ends lost 5 bases and 6 bases, in that order; junction bases with no gene match: 9.